The T cell receptor (beta chain) under discussion was sequenced for a study of response to subunit inactivated influenza vaccine. Germline CDR1 reads SGHTA; CDR2 reads FQGNSA. This CDR3 contains 14 residues. Trimming took 9 bases from V and 1 from J, leaving 15 bases between them. Study observations and caveats: The authors suggested that every seasonal influenza vaccination recruits few new T cells.

As regards this clonotype: No antigen is known for it.

TCRdb used MiXCR to reprocess the RT-PCR reads, holding one entry per CDR3 protein. Here the sample spans approximately 730,000 distinct CDR3 sequences, approximately 13% being singletons. V and J are TRBV7-2 and TRBJ2-5, with D uncertain. The sequence derives from a man in his forties or fifties who received an inactivated influenza vaccine. The specimen was PBMCs from blood, collected approximately 15 days before vaccination. The chain's CDR3 is CASQLTVAQETQYF. DNA of the CDR3: TGTGCCAGTCAACTAACGGTGGCCCAAGAGACCCAGTACTTC.